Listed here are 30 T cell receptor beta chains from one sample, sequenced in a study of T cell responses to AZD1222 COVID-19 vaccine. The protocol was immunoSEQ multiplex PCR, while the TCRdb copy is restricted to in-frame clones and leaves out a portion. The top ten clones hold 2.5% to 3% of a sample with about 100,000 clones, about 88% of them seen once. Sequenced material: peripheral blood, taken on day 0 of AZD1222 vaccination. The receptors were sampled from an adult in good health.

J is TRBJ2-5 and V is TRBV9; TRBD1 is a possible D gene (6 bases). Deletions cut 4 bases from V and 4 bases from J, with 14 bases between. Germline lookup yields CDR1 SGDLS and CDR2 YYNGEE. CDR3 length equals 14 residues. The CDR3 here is CASSSTGLPETQYF. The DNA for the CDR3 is TGTGCCAGCAGCTCGACAGGTCTTCCAGAGACCCAGTACTTC.

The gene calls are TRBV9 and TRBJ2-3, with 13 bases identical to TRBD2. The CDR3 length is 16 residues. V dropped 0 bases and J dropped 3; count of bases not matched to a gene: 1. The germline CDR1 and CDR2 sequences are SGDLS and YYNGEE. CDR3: CASSVEGLAGTDTQYF. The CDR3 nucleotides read TGTGCCAGCAGCGTAGAGGGACTAGCGGGAACAGATACGCAGTATTTT.

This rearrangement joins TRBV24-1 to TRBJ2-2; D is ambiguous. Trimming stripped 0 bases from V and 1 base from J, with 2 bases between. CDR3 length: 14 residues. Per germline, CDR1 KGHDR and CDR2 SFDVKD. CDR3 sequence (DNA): TGTGCCACCAGTGATTTGAGGAACACCGGGGAGCTGTTTTTT. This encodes CATSDLRNTGELFF.

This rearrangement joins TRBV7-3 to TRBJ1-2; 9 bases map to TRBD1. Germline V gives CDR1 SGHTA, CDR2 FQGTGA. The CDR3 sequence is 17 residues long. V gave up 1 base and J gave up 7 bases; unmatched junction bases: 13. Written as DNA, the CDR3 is TGTGCCAGCAGCTTAAGGCCGGGACAGGGTTATTATTCTGGCTACACCTTC. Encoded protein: CASSLRPGQGYYSGYTF.

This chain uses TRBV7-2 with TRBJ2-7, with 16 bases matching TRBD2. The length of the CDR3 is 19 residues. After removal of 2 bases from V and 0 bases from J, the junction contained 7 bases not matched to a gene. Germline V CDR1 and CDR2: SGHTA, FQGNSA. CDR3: CASSLTGLAGGASSYEQYF. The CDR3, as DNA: TGTGCCAGCAGCTTAACGGGACTAGCGGGGGGGGCAAGCTCCTACGAGCAGTACTTC.

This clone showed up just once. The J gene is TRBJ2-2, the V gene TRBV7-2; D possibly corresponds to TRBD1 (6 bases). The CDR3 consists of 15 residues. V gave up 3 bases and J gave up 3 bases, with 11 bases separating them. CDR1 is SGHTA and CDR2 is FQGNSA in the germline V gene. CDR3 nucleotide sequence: TGTGCCAGCAGCTTTCGACAGGTGTACACCGGGGAGCTGTTTTTT. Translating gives CASSFRQVYTGELFF.

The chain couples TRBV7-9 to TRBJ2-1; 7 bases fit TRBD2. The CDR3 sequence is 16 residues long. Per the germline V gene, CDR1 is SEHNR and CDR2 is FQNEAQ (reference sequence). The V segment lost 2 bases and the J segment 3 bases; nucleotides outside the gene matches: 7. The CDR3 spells CASSLSYGGDYNEQFF. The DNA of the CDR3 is TGTGCCAGCAGCTTATCCTATGGGGGGGACTACAATGAGCAGTTCTTC.

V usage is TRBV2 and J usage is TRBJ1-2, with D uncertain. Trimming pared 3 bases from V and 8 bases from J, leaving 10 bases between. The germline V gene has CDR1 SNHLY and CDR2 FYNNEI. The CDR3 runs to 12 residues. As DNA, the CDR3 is TGTGCCAGCAGTGACCAGACCGGAGGCTACACCTTC. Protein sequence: CASSDQTGGYTF.

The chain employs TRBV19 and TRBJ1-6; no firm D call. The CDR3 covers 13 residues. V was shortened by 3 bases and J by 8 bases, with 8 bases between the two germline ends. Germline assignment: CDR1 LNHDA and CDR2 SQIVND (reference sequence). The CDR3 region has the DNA TGTGCCAGTAGTATGACGGGCTATTCACCCCTCCACTTT. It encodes CASSMTGYSPLHF.

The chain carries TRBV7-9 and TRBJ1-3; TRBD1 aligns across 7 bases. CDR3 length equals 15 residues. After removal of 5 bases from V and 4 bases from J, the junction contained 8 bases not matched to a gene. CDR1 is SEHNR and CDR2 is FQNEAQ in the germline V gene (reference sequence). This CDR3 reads CASSGKGARGNTIYF. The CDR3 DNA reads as TGTGCCAGCAGCGGAAAGGGGGCAAGGGGAAACACCATATATTTT.

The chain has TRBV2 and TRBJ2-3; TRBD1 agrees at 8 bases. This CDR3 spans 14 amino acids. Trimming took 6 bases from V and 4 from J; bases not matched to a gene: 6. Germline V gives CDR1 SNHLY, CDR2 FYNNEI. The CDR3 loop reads CASSPGQGADTQYF. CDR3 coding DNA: TGTGCCAGCAGCCCCGGACAGGGCGCAGATACGCAGTATTTT.

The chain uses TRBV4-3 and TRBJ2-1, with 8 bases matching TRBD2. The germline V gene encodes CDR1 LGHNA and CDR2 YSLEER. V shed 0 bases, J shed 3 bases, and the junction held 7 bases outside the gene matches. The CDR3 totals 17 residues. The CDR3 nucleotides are TGCGCCAGCAGCCAAGAAGTAGCGGGGAAACTCTACAATGAGCAGTTCTTC. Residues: CASSQEVAGKLYNEQFF.

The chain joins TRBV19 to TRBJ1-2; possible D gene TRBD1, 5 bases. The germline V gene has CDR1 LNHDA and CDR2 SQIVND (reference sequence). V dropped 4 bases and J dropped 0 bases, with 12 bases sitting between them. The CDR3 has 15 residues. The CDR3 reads CASSTRRDSNYGYTF. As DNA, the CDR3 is TGTGCCAGTAGTACCCGCAGGGATTCTAACTATGGCTACACCTTC. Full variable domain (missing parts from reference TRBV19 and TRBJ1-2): DGGITQSPKYLFRKEGQNVTLSCEQNLNHDAMYWYRQDPGQGLRLIYYSQIVNDFQKGDIAEGYSVSREKKESFPLTVTSAQKNPTAFYLCASSTRRDSNYGYTFGSGTRLTVV.

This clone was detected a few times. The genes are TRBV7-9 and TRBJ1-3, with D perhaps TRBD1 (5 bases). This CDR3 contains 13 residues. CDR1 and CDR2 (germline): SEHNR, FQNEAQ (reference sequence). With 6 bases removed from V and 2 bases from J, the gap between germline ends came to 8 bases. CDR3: CASSPGTGNTIYF. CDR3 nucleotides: TGTGCCAGCAGTCCAGGGACTGGAAACACCATATATTTT.

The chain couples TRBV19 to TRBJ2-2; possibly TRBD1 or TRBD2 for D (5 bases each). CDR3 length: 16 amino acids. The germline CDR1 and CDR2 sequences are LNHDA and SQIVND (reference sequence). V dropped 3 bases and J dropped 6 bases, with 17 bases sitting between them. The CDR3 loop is CASSIQGTLAAGELFF. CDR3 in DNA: TGTGCCAGTAGTATCCAGGGCACCCTAGCTGCCGGGGAGCTGTTTTTT.

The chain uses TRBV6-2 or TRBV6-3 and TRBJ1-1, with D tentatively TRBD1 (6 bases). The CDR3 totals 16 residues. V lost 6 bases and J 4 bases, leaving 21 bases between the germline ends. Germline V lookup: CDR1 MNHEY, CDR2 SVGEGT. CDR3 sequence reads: CASSTSLRGAGTEAFF. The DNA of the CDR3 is TGTGCCAGCAGCACCTCCCTACGGGGGGCAGGCACTGAAGCTTTCTTT.

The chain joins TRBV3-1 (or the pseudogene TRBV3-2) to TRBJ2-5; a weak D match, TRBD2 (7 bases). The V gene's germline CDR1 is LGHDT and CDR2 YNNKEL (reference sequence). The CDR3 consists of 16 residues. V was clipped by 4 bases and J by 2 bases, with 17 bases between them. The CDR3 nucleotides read TGTGCCAGCAGCCCCAGAGGGGGGGGGCGGCAAGAGACCCAGTACTTC. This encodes CASSPRGGGRQETQYF.

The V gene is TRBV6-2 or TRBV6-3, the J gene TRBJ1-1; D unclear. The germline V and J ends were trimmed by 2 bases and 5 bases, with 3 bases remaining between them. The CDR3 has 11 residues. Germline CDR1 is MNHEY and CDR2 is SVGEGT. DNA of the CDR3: TGTGCCAGCAGTTACGGGACTGAAGCTTTCTTT. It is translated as CASSYGTEAFF.

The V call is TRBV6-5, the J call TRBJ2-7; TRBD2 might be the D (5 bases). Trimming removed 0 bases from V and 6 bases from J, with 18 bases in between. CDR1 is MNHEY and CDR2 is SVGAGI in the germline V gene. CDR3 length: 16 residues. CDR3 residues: CASSYSVRAGPGEQYF. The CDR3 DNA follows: TGTGCCAGCAGTTACTCCGTGAGGGCAGGTCCGGGCGAGCAGTACTTC.

CDR3 amino acids: CASSRLQAGKNIQYF. The CDR3 DNA is TGTGCCAGCAGCCGACTACAGGCGGGCAAAAACATTCAGTACTTC. The chain couples TRBV3-1 (or the pseudogene TRBV3-2) to TRBJ2-4; D is perhaps TRBD1 or TRBD2 (5 bases each). V lost 4 bases to trimming and J lost 3 bases, with 13 bases between them. CDR1 is LGHDT and CDR2 is YNNKEL in the germline V gene (reference sequence). CDR3 size: 15 residues.

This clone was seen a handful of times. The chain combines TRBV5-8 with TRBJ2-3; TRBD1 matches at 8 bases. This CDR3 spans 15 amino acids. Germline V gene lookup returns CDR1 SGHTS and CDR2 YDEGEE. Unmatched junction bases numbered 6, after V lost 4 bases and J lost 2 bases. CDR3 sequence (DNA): TGTGCCAGCAGCCCCGGGACAGGACCCACAGATACGCAGTATTTT. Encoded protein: CASSPGTGPTDTQYF.

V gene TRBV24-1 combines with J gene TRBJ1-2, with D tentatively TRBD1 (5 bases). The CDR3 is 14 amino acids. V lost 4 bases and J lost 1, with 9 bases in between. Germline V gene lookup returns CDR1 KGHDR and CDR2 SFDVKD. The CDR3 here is CATSDRDSNYGYTF. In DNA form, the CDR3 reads TGTGCCACCAGTGACAGGGATAGTAACTATGGCTACACCTTC.

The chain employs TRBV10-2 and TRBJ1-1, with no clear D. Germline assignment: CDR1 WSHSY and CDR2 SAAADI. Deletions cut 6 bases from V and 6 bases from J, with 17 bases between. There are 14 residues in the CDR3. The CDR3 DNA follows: TGCGCCAGCAGAGGCCTAGACAACTACGCTGAAGCTTTCTTT. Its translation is CASRGLDNYAEAFF.

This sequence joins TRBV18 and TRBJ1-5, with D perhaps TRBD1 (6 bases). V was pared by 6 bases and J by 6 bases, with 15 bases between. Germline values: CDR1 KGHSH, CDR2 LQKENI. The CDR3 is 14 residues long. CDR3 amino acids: CASSDGGAVQPQHF. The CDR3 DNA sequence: TGTGCCAGCTCGGACGGGGGCGCGGTTCAGCCCCAGCATTTT.

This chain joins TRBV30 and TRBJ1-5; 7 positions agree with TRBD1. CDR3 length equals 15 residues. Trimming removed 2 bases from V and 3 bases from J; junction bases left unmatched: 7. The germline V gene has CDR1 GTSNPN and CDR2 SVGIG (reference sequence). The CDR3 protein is CAWSHRGRPNQPQHF. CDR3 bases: TGTGCCTGGAGTCACAGGGGTCGGCCCAATCAGCCCCAGCATTTT.

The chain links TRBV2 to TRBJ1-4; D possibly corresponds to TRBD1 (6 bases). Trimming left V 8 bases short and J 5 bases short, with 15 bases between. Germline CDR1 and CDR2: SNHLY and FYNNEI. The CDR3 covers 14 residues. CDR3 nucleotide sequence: TGTGCCAGCCTGGGGTCTGGGGGCAATGAAAAACTGTTTTTT. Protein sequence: CASLGSGGNEKLFF.

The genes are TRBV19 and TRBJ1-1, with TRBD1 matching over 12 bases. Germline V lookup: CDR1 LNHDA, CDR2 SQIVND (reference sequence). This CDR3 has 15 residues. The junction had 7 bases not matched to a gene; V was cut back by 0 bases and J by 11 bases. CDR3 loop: CASSIDSGTGGKAFF. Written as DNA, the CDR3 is TGTGCCAGTAGTATAGATTCCGGGACAGGGGGCAAGGCTTTCTTT. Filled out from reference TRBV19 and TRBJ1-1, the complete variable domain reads DGGITQSPKYLFRKEGQNVTLSCEQNLNHDAMYWYRQDPGQGLRLIYYSQIVNDFQKGDIAEGYSVSREKKESFPLTVTSAQKNPTAFYLCASSIDSGTGGKAFFGQGTRLTVV.

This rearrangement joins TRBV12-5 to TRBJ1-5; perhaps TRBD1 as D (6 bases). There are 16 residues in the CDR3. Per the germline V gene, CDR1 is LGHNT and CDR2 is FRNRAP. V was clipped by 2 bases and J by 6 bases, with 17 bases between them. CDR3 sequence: CASGLRTGAVLQPQHF. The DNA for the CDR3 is TGTGCTAGTGGTTTGAGAACGGGGGCTGTACTTCAGCCCCAGCATTTT.

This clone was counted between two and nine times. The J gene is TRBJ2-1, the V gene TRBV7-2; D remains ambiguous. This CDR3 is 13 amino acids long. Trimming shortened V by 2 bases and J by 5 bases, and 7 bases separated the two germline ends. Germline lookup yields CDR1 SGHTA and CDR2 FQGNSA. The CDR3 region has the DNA TGTGCCAGCAGCTTATCCGCTAACAATGAGCAGTTCTTC. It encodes CASSLSANNEQFF.

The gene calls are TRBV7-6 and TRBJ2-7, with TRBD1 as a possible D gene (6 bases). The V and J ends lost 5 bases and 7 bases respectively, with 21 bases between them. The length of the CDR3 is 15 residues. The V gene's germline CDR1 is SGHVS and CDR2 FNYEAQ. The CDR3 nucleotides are TGTGCCAGCAGCCCTCGAACAGGGACGTCGGGGGAGCAGTACTTC. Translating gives CASSPRTGTSGEQYF.